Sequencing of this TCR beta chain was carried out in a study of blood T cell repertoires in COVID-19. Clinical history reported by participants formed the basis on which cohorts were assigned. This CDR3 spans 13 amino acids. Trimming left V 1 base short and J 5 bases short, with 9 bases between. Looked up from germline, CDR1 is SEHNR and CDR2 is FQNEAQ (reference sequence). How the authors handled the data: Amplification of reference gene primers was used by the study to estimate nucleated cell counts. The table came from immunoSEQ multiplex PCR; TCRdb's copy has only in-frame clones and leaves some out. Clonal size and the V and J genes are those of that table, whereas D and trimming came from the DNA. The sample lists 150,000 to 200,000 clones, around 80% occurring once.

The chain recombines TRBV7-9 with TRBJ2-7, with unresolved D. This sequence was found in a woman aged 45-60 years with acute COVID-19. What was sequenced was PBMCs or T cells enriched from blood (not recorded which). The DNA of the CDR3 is TGTGCCAGCAGCTTAGATCAGAGCGACGAGCAGTACGTC. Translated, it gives CASSLDQSDEQYV.